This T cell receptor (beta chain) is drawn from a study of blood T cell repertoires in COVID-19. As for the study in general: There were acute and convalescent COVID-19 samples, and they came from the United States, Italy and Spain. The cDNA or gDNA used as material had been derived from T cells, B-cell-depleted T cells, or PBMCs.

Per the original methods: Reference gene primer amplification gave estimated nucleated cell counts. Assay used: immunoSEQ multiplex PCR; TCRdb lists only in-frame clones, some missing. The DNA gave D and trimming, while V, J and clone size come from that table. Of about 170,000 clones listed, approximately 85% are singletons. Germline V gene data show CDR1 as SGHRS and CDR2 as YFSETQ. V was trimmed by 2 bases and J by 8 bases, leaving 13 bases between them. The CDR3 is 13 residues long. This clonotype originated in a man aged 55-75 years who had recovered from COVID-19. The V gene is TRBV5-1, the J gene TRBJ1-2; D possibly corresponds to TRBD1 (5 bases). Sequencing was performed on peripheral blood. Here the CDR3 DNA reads TGCGCCAGCAGCTTCGCAGGGAGGGACGGCTACACCTTC. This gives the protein CASSFAGRDGYTF.